A single sample gave rise to the 11 T cell receptor beta chains below, sequenced in a study of metastatic and nonmetastatic thyroid tumors. Before thyroid surgery, none of the patients had received any treatment. TCRdb reprocessed the PCR reads using MiXCR. The profile shows over 20,000 clones, roughly 27% of them singletons. Sequenced: tumor tissue. These receptors originate from a male donor with papillary thyroid cancer or a benign thyroid nodule (not recorded which). Some clones in this sample may be carry-over from other donors' samples.

The chain uses TRBV5-1 and TRBJ2-5; D gene ambiguous. This CDR3 is built from 14 residues. With 0 bases removed from V and 5 bases from J, the gap between germline ends came to 11 bases. Looked up from germline, CDR1 is SGHRS and CDR2 is YFSETQ. CDR3 in amino acids: CASSLEVPTETQYF. Written as DNA, the CDR3 is TGCGCCAGCAGCTTGGAAGTCCCGACGGAGACCCAGTACTTC.

The V gene is TRBV6-2 or TRBV6-3, the J gene TRBJ2-7; D might be TRBD2 (6 bases). V was trimmed by 4 bases and J by 3 bases, leaving 22 bases between them. This CDR3 contains 17 residues. In germline, CDR1 is MNHEY, CDR2 SVGEGT. Here the CDR3 DNA reads TGTGCCAGCAGTTGGATACTAGTGGGACTTCTTTTCTACGAGCAGTACTTC. It is translated as CASSWILVGLLFYEQYF.

The rearrangement links TRBV12-3 or TRBV12-4 to TRBJ2-3; D is perhaps TRBD1 (5 bases). This CDR3 spans 13 amino acids. The germline V and J ends were trimmed by 8 bases and 10 bases, with 19 bases remaining between them. DNA of the CDR3: TGTGCCAGCCATTCTAGGGCGGAGACAGCGCAGTATTTT. The encoded protein is CASHSRAETAQYF.

By share, this clone counts as medium-sized. The chain has TRBV5-1 and TRBJ1-1, with D maybe TRBD1 (5 bases). CDR1 and CDR2 (germline): SGHRS, YFSETQ. The V end was cut by 0 bases, the J end by 1 base, with 16 bases between. The CDR3 has 17 residues. CDR3 in DNA: TGCGCCAGCAGCTTGGCAACAGGCCGTTGGGGGAACACTGAAGCTTTCTTT. This codes for CASSLATGRWGNTEAFF.

This clone was seen a few times. The V and J genes are TRBV6-1 and TRBJ1-1; D may be TRBD1 (6 bases). Deletions cut 3 bases from V and 1 base from J, with 18 bases between. Germline CDR1 is MNHNS and CDR2 is SASEGT. This CDR3 is 17 amino acids long. Written as DNA, the CDR3 is TGTGCCAGCAGTGAGGGCGGGGGCGCGTTCAAGAACACTGAAGCTTTCTTT. This translates into CASSEGGGAFKNTEAFF.

By sample fraction, this clone is medium-sized (0.01 to 0.1%). This rearrangement joins TRBV6-1 to TRBJ2-3; the match to TRBD1 covers 7 bases. V shed 3 bases, J shed 1 base, and the junction held 10 bases outside the gene matches. The CDR3 contains 17 residues. Per germline, CDR1 MNHNS and CDR2 SASEGT. The CDR3, as DNA: TGTGCCAGCAGTGAGAGGGAACAGGGGAAGGGCACAGATACGCAGTATTTT. This encodes CASSEREQGKGTDTQYF.

This clone is medium-sized (0.01 to 0.1%) by share. The sample holds other DNA sequences that translate to the same CDR3. This rearrangement joins TRBV6-6 to TRBJ2-7; D is unresolved. Germline lookup yields CDR1 MNHNY and CDR2 SVGAGI (reference sequence). The V end lost 2 bases, the J end lost 0 bases, and 8 bases lay between the germline ends. CDR3 length: 14 residues. CDR3 amino acids: CASSYRLDSYEQYF. The CDR3 DNA follows: TGTGCCAGCAGTTACAGGCTGGACTCCTACGAGCAGTACTTC.

Turning to this clone: A junction boundary mismatches the germline segment, possibly from a read error. The V and J genes are TRBV7-3 and TRBJ2-2, with 9 bases fitting TRBD1. The CDR3 totals 16 residues. The germline gives CDR1 SGHTA, CDR2 FQGTGA. The CDR3 DNA is TGTGCCAGCAGCACTACAGGGGGCCGGGACACCGCGGAGCTGTTTTTT. Encoded protein: CASSTTGGRDTAELFF.

A word on this clone: The junction and the germline gene differ at one end; a read error may be behind it. The chain combines TRBV24-1 with TRBJ1-1, with D hard to call. This CDR3 is 10 amino acids long. Germline V gene data show CDR1 as KGHDR and CDR2 as SFDVKD. The DNA of the CDR3 is TGTGCCACGTTACTTCCTGGCCCCGATTTT. The encoded protein is CATLLPGPDF.

This clone has just a few counts. The rearrangement joins TRBV4-2 to TRBJ2-7; D call uncertain. Germline V lookup: CDR1 LGHNA, CDR2 YNFKEQ. The V end lost 3 bases, the J end lost 2 bases, and 17 bases lay between the germline ends. The CDR3 is made up of 16 amino acids. The CDR3: CASSHNLDRVPYEQYF. Written as DNA, the CDR3 is TGTGCCAGCAGCCATAACTTGGACCGTGTTCCCTACGAGCAGTACTTC.

This clone came up many times. The chain links TRBV7-2 to TRBJ2-3; no clear D. CDR3 length equals 14 residues. Germline V gene lookup returns CDR1 SGHTA and CDR2 FQGNSA. Trimming left V 5 bases short and J 2 bases short, with 11 bases between. CDR3 in DNA: TGTGCCAGCAGCCCCATCGGGTACACAGATACGCAGTATTTT. Protein: CASSPIGYTDTQYF.